This T cell receptor (beta chain) was documented in a study of T cells in localized non-small cell lung cancer. Study conclusions and caveats: Higher T cell density in the blood was associated with longer overall survival, whereas higher adjacent-lung clonality associated with shorter survival. One tumor region alone was sequenced, and heterogeneity therefore remains possible. Clonality of T cells reached its maximum in uninvolved adjacent lung, surpassing tumor. A median approximately 61 of the top 100 tumor clones appeared in adjacent lung.

Trimming left V 4 bases short and J 0 bases short, with 9 bases between. Germline CDR1 and CDR2: MNHEY and SVGAGI. This CDR3 is built from 14 residues. Measured with immunoSEQ multiplex PCR; TCRdb has only the in-frame clones, and not every one. The table lists 64,000 or so clones, around 90% of them singletons. Turning to this clone: Its antigen is unidentified.

Sample: peripheral blood, taken before any cancer treatment. The receptor was isolated from a woman aged 40-70 years with stage I lung adenocarcinoma. The chain couples TRBV6-5 to TRBJ1-1; maybe TRBD1 (5 bases). Here the CDR3 reads CASSSIQVNTEAFF. The CDR3 DNA is TGTGCCAGCAGTTCTATACAGGTGAACACTGAAGCTTTCTTT.